What follows are 13 T cell receptor beta chains derived from one specimen sequenced in a study of T cells in Graves' hyperthyroidism and ophthalmopathy. TCR beta CDR3 regions were amplified from RNA. The TCR CDR3 was amplified in a first-round RT-PCR using the HTBI primer set. TCRdb re-derived calls from the multiplex PCR reads in MiXCR, one entry per CDR3 protein. The profile shows around 580,000 distinct CDR3 sequences, approximately 44% of them singletons. Sequenced sample: peripheral blood or thyroid tissue (not recorded which). These receptors all come from a woman aged 18-29 years with Graves' hyperthyroidism.

The chain links TRBV7-3 to TRBJ2-3; 8 positions match TRBD2. This CDR3 contains 19 residues. After removal of 5 bases from V and 4 bases from J, the junction contained 20 bases not matched to a gene. Germline values: CDR1 SGHTA, CDR2 FQGTGA. The CDR3 region is CASSPRGVGREDSADTQYF. The CDR3 DNA reads TGTGCCAGCAGCCCCAGAGGGGTTGGGCGGGAGGACAGCGCAGATACGCAGTATTTT.

The chain uses TRBV20-1 and TRBJ1-5; 7 nucleotides match TRBD1. Trimming cost V 6 bases and J 4 bases; bases outside gene matches: 6. CDR1 is DFQATT, CDR2 SNEGSKA, per germline (reference sequence). CDR3 size: 13 residues. CDR3 nucleotide sequence: TGCAGTGCGGAGGGACAGACTAATCAGCCCCAGCATTTT. Translated, it gives CSAEGQTNQPQHF.

The chain is built from TRBV2 and TRBJ2-5; 8 nucleotides align to TRBD2. The germline gives CDR1 SNHLY, CDR2 FYNNEI. The CDR3 is made up of 16 amino acids. The trim removed 6 bases at V and 2 bases at J, leaving 11 bases unmatched. In DNA, the CDR3 is TGTGCCAGCAGCTCCTCAATGACTAGCGAACAAGAGACCCAGTACTTC. Translation gives CASSSSMTSEQETQYF.

The chain joins TRBV7-9 to TRBJ2-5, with TRBD2 identical over 12 bases. The CDR3 covers 16 residues. V shed 4 bases and J 6 bases; nucleotides not matched to a gene: 9. Looked up from germline, CDR1 is SEHNR and CDR2 is FQNEAQ (reference sequence). CDR3 DNA sequence: TGTGCCAGCAGCTCCCGAGGGACTAGCGGGCTCCAGACCCAGTACTTC. Amino acids: CASSSRGTSGLQTQYF.

This clonotype appeared many times. This chain joins TRBV20-1 and TRBJ1-5; 8 bases are a match to TRBD1. V shed 3 bases and J 5 bases; nucleotides not matched to a gene: 12. Germline CDR1 reads DFQATT; CDR2 reads SNEGSKA (reference sequence). There are 16 residues in the CDR3. The CDR3, as DNA: TGCAGTGCTAGCCCAGGGGGCGCTAGGGGGGATCAGCCCCAGCATTTT. Translated: CSASPGGARGDQPQHF.

This clonotype was recorded at least ten times. The chain couples TRBV6-5 to TRBJ1-4, with D unresolved. With 0 bases removed from V and 8 bases from J, the gap between germline ends came to 16 bases. The germline CDR1 and CDR2 sequences are MNHEY and SVGAGI. The CDR3 spans 16 residues. The CDR3 is CASSYSMTGWREKLFF. CDR3 nucleotides: TGTGCCAGCAGTTACTCGATGACGGGGTGGCGGGAAAAACTGTTTTTT.

This clonotype appeared many times. The chain links TRBV9 to TRBJ2-5; the match to TRBD2 covers 7 bases. The CDR3 is 13 amino acids. V was pared by 4 bases and J by 5 bases, with 5 bases of the junction left unmatched. The V gene's germline CDR1 is SGDLS and CDR2 YYNGEE. DNA of the CDR3: TGTGCCAGCAGCCAGAGCGGGAAGGAGACCCAGTACTTC. It translates to CASSQSGKETQYF.

J is TRBJ2-7 and V is TRBV29-1; TRBD2 agrees at 10 bases. J lost 0 bases, V lost 6 bases, and 11 bases had no gene match. This CDR3 spans 16 amino acids. Germline CDR1 is SQVTM and CDR2 is ANQGSEA. In nucleotides, the CDR3 is TGCAGCGTGAGTGGGCTAGCGGGGGCGGGCTCCTACGAGCAGTACTTC. This sequence encodes CSVSGLAGAGSYEQYF.

The rearrangement uses TRBV2 and TRBJ2-5; 12 nucleotides line up with TRBD1. The end of the DNA aligns better with TRBJ2-4, so the J call may be wrong. The CDR3 is 16 amino acids. Germline-derived CDR1 and CDR2 are SNHLY and FYNNEI. Here the CDR3 DNA reads TGTGCCAGCAGGACTGGGACAGGGGGCGCAAGGAACATTCAGTACTTC. Translation gives CASRTGTGGARNIQYF.

There are many counts of this clonotype. The rearrangement uses TRBV9 and TRBJ2-7; TRBD2 matches 7 bases. The germline CDR1 and CDR2 sequences are SGDLS and YYNGEE. With 4 bases clipped from V and 1 base from J, the junction kept 5 bases outside the gene matches. The CDR3 spans 14 residues. CDR3 sequence: CASSPRDYSYEQYF. In DNA form, the CDR3 reads TGTGCCAGCAGCCCTCGGGACTATTCCTACGAGCAGTACTTC.

This clonotype was found a few times. J is TRBJ1-2 and V is TRBV6-5; 10 positions agree with TRBD1. The CDR3 has 20 amino acids. Unmatched junction bases numbered 18, after V lost 5 bases and J lost 0 bases. Germline values: CDR1 MNHEY, CDR2 SVGAGI. CDR3 amino acids: CASSQLYGGQGREANYGYTF. In DNA form, the CDR3 reads TGTGCCAGCAGTCAACTCTACGGGGGACAGGGGAGGGAAGCTAACTATGGCTACACCTTC.

This clonotype was found many times. The chain uses TRBV20-1 and TRBJ1-2, with 9 nucleotides matching TRBD1. The CDR3 length is 13 residues. In germline, CDR1 is DFQATT, CDR2 SNEGSKA (reference sequence). V lost 1 base and J lost 8; bases outside the gene matches: 5. This CDR3 is CSARAGTGKGYTF. In DNA, the CDR3 is TGCAGTGCTAGAGCCGGGACAGGGAAAGGCTACACCTTC.

The chain recombines TRBV20-1 with TRBJ2-7; possibly TRBD2 for D (6 bases). The CDR3 spans 13 residues. Trimming shortened V by 6 bases and J by 3 bases, and 15 bases separated the two germline ends. Germline assignment: CDR1 DFQATT and CDR2 SNEGSKA (reference sequence). The CDR3 DNA sequence: TGCAGTGCCCTGGAGGGGTTCGGCTACGAGCAGTACTTC. Its translation is CSALEGFGYEQYF.